These 23 T cell receptor beta chains originate from one sample sequenced in a study of cytomegalovirus exposure and HLA in healthy donors. Primers for the PCR totalled 60 Vbeta and 13 Jbeta. The assay was immunoSEQ multiplex PCR, and TCRdb's table has in-frame clones only and misses some. The sample has 150,000 to 200,000 clones, and its top ten clones hold 0.7% to 1%. Sequencing input: PBMCs. The receptors stem from a young woman in good health and CMV-seropositive.

The chain joins TRBV7-9 to TRBJ1-1; D not certain. The germline V gene has CDR1 SEHNR and CDR2 FQNEAQ (reference sequence). V lost 0 bases and J 2 bases, leaving 10 bases between the germline ends. The CDR3 is 15 amino acids. In DNA, the CDR3 is TGTGCCAGCAGCTTAGCGTCGACTTATAACACTGAAGCTTTCTTT. It codes for CASSLASTYNTEAFF.

The J gene is TRBJ1-3, the V gene TRBV7-9, with D perhaps TRBD1 (5 bases). The CDR3 sequence is 15 residues long. V was cut by 0 bases and J by 1 base, with 7 bases left in between. Looked up from germline, CDR1 is SEHNR and CDR2 is FQNEAQ (reference sequence). The CDR3 DNA reads as TGTGCCAGCAGCTTAGCACAGGTATCTGGAAACACCATATATTTT. Residues: CASSLAQVSGNTIYF.

The chain recombines TRBV11-2 with TRBJ2-7; D unresolved. Trimming pared 2 bases from V and 3 bases from J, leaving 2 bases between. Germline V lookup: CDR1 SGHAT, CDR2 FQNNGV. The CDR3 consists of 11 residues. CDR3 region: CASSLYYEQYF. The CDR3 nucleotides read TGTGCCAGCAGCTTATACTACGAGCAGTACTTC.

CDR3 nucleotides: TGTGCCAGCAAATCGGGACTAGTGAACGAGCAGTACTTC. This sequence encodes CASKSGLVNEQYF. The rearrangement links TRBV2 to TRBJ2-7; 8 nucleotides align to TRBD2. Germline CDR1 SNHLY, CDR2 FYNNEI. With 7 bases clipped from V and 5 bases from J, the junction kept 7 bases outside the gene matches. This CDR3 comprises 13 residues.

The V call is TRBV7-2, the J call TRBJ1-1, with D possibly being TRBD1 (5 bases). V lost 1 base to trimming and J lost 1 base, with 16 bases between them. CDR1 is SGHTA, CDR2 FQGNSA, per germline. The CDR3 is made up of 17 amino acids. In nucleotides, the CDR3 is TGTGCCAGCAGCTTAGATCCTCCCGGCAGGGCGAACACTGAAGCTTTCTTT. Amino acids: CASSLDPPGRANTEAFF.

V gene TRBV28 combines with J gene TRBJ2-5; D remains unclear. The germline V and J ends were trimmed by 6 bases and 4 bases, with 21 bases remaining between them. Germline CDR1 and CDR2: MDHEN and SYDVKM. There are 16 residues in the CDR3. CDR3 protein: CASRKPSAADRETQYF. The CDR3 DNA sequence: TGTGCCAGCAGGAAACCCTCCGCGGCTGATAGAGAGACCCAGTACTTC.

The J gene is TRBJ1-1, the V gene TRBV19, with TRBD1 as a possible D gene (5 bases). V was trimmed by 3 bases and J by 5 bases, leaving 16 bases between them. CDR1 is LNHDA and CDR2 is SQIVND in the germline V gene (reference sequence). CDR3 size: 15 residues. The CDR3 region is CASSIKWGGGTEAFF. As DNA, the CDR3 is TGTGCCAGTAGTATCAAATGGGGGGGAGGTACTGAAGCTTTCTTT.

The V call is TRBV4-3, the J call TRBJ1-6, with 8 bases aligning to TRBD1. The V gene end was trimmed by 4 bases and the J gene end by 6 bases; junction bases not matched to a gene: 5. This CDR3 has 15 residues. Looked up from germline, CDR1 is LGHNA and CDR2 is YSLEER. CDR3 loop: CASSLDRAGNSPLHF. The CDR3, as DNA: TGCGCCAGCAGCCTGGACAGGGCAGGTAATTCACCCCTCCACTTT.

The genes are TRBV5-5 and TRBJ2-6; 7 nucleotides line up with TRBD1. V was clipped by 1 base and J by 0 bases; unmatched bases: 10. Germline CDR1 SGHKS, CDR2 YYEKEE (reference sequence). The CDR3 is made up of 19 amino acids. CDR3 loop: CASSLPTGAPGSGANVLTF. CDR3 sequence (DNA): TGTGCCAGCAGCTTGCCCACAGGGGCACCCGGCTCTGGGGCCAACGTCCTGACTTTC.

The chain carries TRBV15 and TRBJ1-5, with 8 bases matching TRBD1. The trim removed 3 bases at V and 4 bases at J, leaving 8 bases unmatched. The CDR3 totals 16 residues. From germline, CDR1 is LNHNV and CDR2 YYDKDF (reference sequence). CDR3 amino acids: CATSRARTGRNQPQHF. In DNA form, the CDR3 reads TGTGCCACCAGCAGGGCCCGGACAGGGAGGAATCAGCCCCAGCATTTT.

The V gene is TRBV29-1, the J gene TRBJ2-7, with D possibly TRBD1 on 6 matching bases. V gave up 4 bases and J gave up 1 base, with 8 bases separating them. CDR3 length equals 12 residues. In germline, CDR1 is SQVTM, CDR2 ANQGSEA. For the CDR3, the DNA is TGCAGCGTTGTAGGGGGTTCCTACGAGCAGTACTTC. Its translation: CSVVGGSYEQYF.

The chain employs TRBV15 and TRBJ2-1; 11 positions match TRBD2. Trimming at V came to 8 bases and at J to 0 bases, leaving 12 bases not matched to a gene. The CDR3 totals 18 residues. The germline gives CDR1 LNHNV, CDR2 YYDKDF (reference sequence). CDR3 residues: CATGASGRPGASYNEQFF. The CDR3 nucleotides read TGTGCCACCGGGGCTAGCGGGAGGCCCGGGGCCTCCTACAATGAGCAGTTCTTC.

The chain recombines TRBV5-1 with TRBJ1-2, with 7 positions matching TRBD1. The CDR3 sequence is 15 residues long. J lost 4 bases, V lost 4 bases, and 10 bases had no gene match. Germline CDR1 is SGHRS and CDR2 is YFSETQ. The CDR3 DNA reads as TGCGCCAGCAGCCCTTCTGGACAGGTAGTCTATGGCTACACCTTC. It is translated as CASSPSGQVVYGYTF.

V is TRBV30 and J is TRBJ2-7, with D perhaps matching TRBD1 (5 bases). CDR3 length: 12 residues. Germline-derived CDR1 and CDR2 are GTSNPN and SVGIG (reference sequence). In DNA form, the CDR3 reads TGTGGATGGGGCAGGGATCCCTACGAGCAGTACTTC. Amino acids: CGWGRDPYEQYF.

The V gene is TRBV5-1, the J gene TRBJ2-7, with 8 bases aligning to TRBD2. Germline CDR1 and CDR2: SGHRS and YFSETQ. The V segment lost 4 bases and the J segment 5 bases; nucleotides outside the gene matches: 11. The CDR3 is 15 amino acids. The CDR3 nucleotides read TGCGCCAGCAGCATTTCGGGGGGGGAAGTTGACGAGCAGTACTTC. It encodes CASSISGGEVDEQYF.

The chain carries TRBV6-4 and TRBJ2-1; 7 nucleotides line up with TRBD2. The CDR3 contains 16 residues. V lost 4 bases, J lost 6 bases, and 12 bases stayed unmatched. The germline V gene has CDR1 MRHNA and CDR2 SNTAGT. CDR3 region: CASSALGGSLLNEQFF. The CDR3 region has the DNA TGTGCCAGCAGTGCCTTGGGGGGGTCTTTACTCAATGAGCAGTTCTTC.

The CDR3 DNA reads as TGCGCCAGCAGCCCACAGGGGGCCCCTGGAAACACCATATATTTT. Protein sequence: CASSPQGAPGNTIYF. The chain has TRBV4-1 and TRBJ1-3, with 9 bases matching TRBD1. The CDR3 sequence is 15 residues long. Germline V CDR1 and CDR2: MGHRA, YSYEKL. The junction had 3 bases not matched to a gene; V was cut back by 4 bases and J by 2 bases.

The chain links TRBV5-1 to TRBJ2-3, with 9 bases lining up with TRBD1. This CDR3 comprises 14 residues. Germline-derived CDR1 and CDR2 are SGHRS and YFSETQ. J gave up 3 bases and V 3 bases, and 2 bases lay outside the gene matches. The CDR3 here is CASSSTGGTDTQYF. CDR3 bases: TGCGCCAGCAGCTCGACAGGGGGAACAGATACGCAGTATTTT.

The chain joins TRBV15 to TRBJ1-5; 7 nucleotides agree with TRBD1. From germline, CDR1 is LNHNV and CDR2 YYDKDF (reference sequence). The CDR3 loop spans 16 amino acids. V was pared by 1 base and J by 3 bases, with 6 bases of the junction left unmatched. CDR3 loop: CATSRVSGTVNQPQHF. CDR3 in DNA: TGTGCCACCAGCAGAGTTAGCGGGACAGTCAATCAGCCCCAGCATTTT.

The rearrangement joins TRBV6-1 to TRBJ2-7; 12 nucleotides agree with TRBD1. V dropped 8 bases and J dropped 2; count of bases not matched to a gene: 4. CDR3 length: 14 residues. The V gene's germline CDR1 is MNHNS and CDR2 SASEGT. The CDR3 sequence: CASPRDRGPYEQYF. In nucleotides, the CDR3 is TGTGCCAGCCCCCGGGACAGGGGGCCCTACGAGCAGTACTTC.

V gene TRBV5-1 combines with J gene TRBJ2-7; 7 bases agree with TRBD1. From germline, CDR1 is SGHRS and CDR2 YFSETQ. After removal of 0 bases from V and 3 bases from J, the junction contained 3 bases not matched to a gene. The CDR3 covers 14 residues. For the CDR3, the DNA is TGCGCCAGCAGCTTGGCCAGACAGGGCTACGAGCAGTACTTC. It is translated as CASSLARQGYEQYF.

The chain is built from TRBV5-8 and TRBJ1-2; D may be TRBD1 (5 bases). Germline V CDR1 and CDR2: SGHTS, YDEGEE. The CDR3 is made up of 12 amino acids. The germline V and J ends were trimmed by 4 bases and 14 bases, with 18 bases remaining between them. DNA of the CDR3: TGTGCCAGCAGCCGTACAGACAGTGCGCGGACCTTC. Translated, it gives CASSRTDSARTF. The full variable domain, in which reference TRBV5-8 and TRBJ1-2 provide the parts outside the CDR3, is EAGVTQSPTHLIKTRGQQATLRCSPISGHTSVYWYQQALGLGLQFLLWYDEGEERNRGNFPPRFSGRQFPNYSSELNVNALELEDSALYLCASSRTDSARTFGSGTRLTVV.

V gene TRBV9 combines with J gene TRBJ2-3, with 9 bases identical to TRBD2. Germline V lookup: CDR1 SGDLS, CDR2 YYNGEE. The CDR3 totals 17 residues. V shed 0 bases and J 5 bases; nucleotides not matched to a gene: 10. The CDR3 region is CASSVEFAGGWGDTQYF. DNA of the CDR3: TGTGCCAGCAGCGTAGAGTTCGCGGGGGGGTGGGGAGATACGCAGTATTTT.